These 12 T cell receptor beta chains share one sample of origin, sequenced in a study of blood T cell repertoires in COVID-19. Sequencing was performed with immunoSEQ multiplex PCR; in TCRdb, only in-frame clones are kept and a portion is missing. In the table there are 65,000 to 70,000 clones, roughly 79% of which are singletons. Specimen: peripheral blood. The receptors come from a man aged 55 to 70 with acute or convalescent COVID-19.

The V call is TRBV27, the J call TRBJ1-2; TRBD1 might be the D (6 bases). Germline CDR1 reads MNHEY; CDR2 reads SMNVEV (reference sequence). The ends were cut back, 3 bases at V and 7 bases at J, with 12 bases in the middle. CDR3 length: 13 residues. The DNA of the CDR3 is TGTGCCAGCAGTTTCCGGGGGGCAGGTGGCTACACCTTC. This encodes CASSFRGAGGYTF.

V and J are TRBV9 and TRBJ1-2, with 10 bases fitting TRBD1. Germline V gene data show CDR1 as SGDLS and CDR2 as YYNGEE. V was pared by 0 bases and J by 8 bases, with 7 bases of the junction left unmatched. The CDR3 runs to 15 residues. This CDR3 is CASSVAGTGARGYTF. The CDR3 nucleotides are TGTGCCAGCAGCGTAGCAGGGACAGGGGCCCGGGGCTACACCTTC.

The DNA of the CDR3 is TGTGCCAGCAGCCTCCAGGGGGCCTATGGCTACACCTTC. As protein: CASSLQGAYGYTF. J is TRBJ1-2 and V is TRBV3-1 (or the pseudogene TRBV3-2); TRBD1 aligns across 8 bases. This CDR3 region has 13 residues. CDR1 and CDR2 (germline): LGHDT, YNNKEL (reference sequence). V was clipped by 4 bases and J by 4 bases; unmatched bases: 2.

The genes are TRBV7-9 and TRBJ2-7, with 7 bases matching TRBD1. The CDR3 loop spans 16 amino acids. The V gene end was trimmed by 5 bases and the J gene end by 0 bases; junction bases not matched to a gene: 10. Germline loops: CDR1 SEHNR, CDR2 FQNEAQ (reference sequence). The CDR3 loop is CASSRRQGVTSYEQYF. The CDR3 bases are TGTGCCAGCAGCCGTAGACAGGGAGTGACCTCCTACGAGCAGTACTTC.

The rearrangement uses TRBV13 and TRBJ2-1; possibly TRBD2 for D (5 bases). Deletions cut 2 bases from V and 4 bases from J, with 9 bases between. The CDR3 totals 14 residues. CDR1 is PRHDT, CDR2 FYEKMQ, per germline (reference sequence). The CDR3 is CASSLLGEYNEQFF. CDR3 in DNA: TGTGCCAGCAGCTTACTCGGGGAATACAATGAGCAGTTCTTC.

For the CDR3, the DNA is TGTGCCAGTAGTCGGTTGGACAGGGCCAGCAATCAGCCCCAGCATTTT. It yields the protein CASSRLDRASNQPQHF. The J gene is TRBJ1-5, the V gene TRBV19; 8 bases are a match to TRBD1. The germline V gene encodes CDR1 LNHDA and CDR2 SQIVND (reference sequence). The ends lost 5 bases at V and 1 base at J; junction bases unmatched: 7. The CDR3 spans 16 residues.

The gene calls are TRBV6-2 or TRBV6-3 and TRBJ2-2, with 10 positions matching TRBD2. Unmatched junction bases numbered 7, after V lost 5 bases and J lost 4 bases. The CDR3 is 16 residues long. The germline V gene has CDR1 MNHEY and CDR2 SVGEGT. CDR3 protein: CASSPISGGFTGELFF. In nucleotides, the CDR3 is TGTGCCAGCAGTCCGATTAGCGGGGGGTTCACCGGGGAGCTGTTTTTT.

The chain is built from TRBV9 and TRBJ2-5; 9 bases are a match to TRBD1. The CDR3 is 17 amino acids. Unmatched junction bases numbered 17, after V lost 2 bases and J lost 9 bases. Germline lookup yields CDR1 SGDLS and CDR2 YYNGEE. The CDR3, as DNA: TGTGCCAGCAGCGTCTTAGACTTTACAGGGGGCGCTTTACCCCAGTACTTC. Translated, it gives CASSVLDFTGGALPQYF.

The chain carries TRBV6-5 and TRBJ1-6; D might be TRBD1 (6 bases). The CDR3 spans 13 residues. Germline V gene sequence: CDR1 MNHEY, CDR2 SVGAGI. Trimming pared 5 bases from V and 8 bases from J, leaving 10 bases between. CDR3 bases: TGTGCCAGCAGTACCTACAGGGATTCACCCCTCCACTTT. Its translation: CASSTYRDSPLHF.

This chain connects TRBV6-4 to TRBJ1-6; D might be TRBD1 (6 bases). The V gene lost 5 bases and the J gene lost 7 bases, with 27 bases spanning the gap. The CDR3 loop spans 19 amino acids. Germline V gene lookup returns CDR1 MRHNA and CDR2 SNTAGT. The CDR3 DNA reads as TGTGCCAGCAGTTGCCAGGGACACGACCGGGCACGACCAAATTCACCCCTCCACTTT. It specifies CASSCQGHDRARPNSPLHF.

The V call is TRBV7-2, the J call TRBJ2-7, with D maybe TRBD2 (5 bases). Trimming stripped 4 bases from V and 6 bases from J, with 13 bases between. CDR1 is SGHTA, CDR2 FQGNSA, per germline. The CDR3 sequence is 13 residues long. The CDR3 region is CASSSDRGGEQYF. CDR3 DNA sequence: TGTGCCAGCAGCTCGGATCGGGGTGGCGAGCAGTACTTC.

The rearrangement uses TRBV14 and TRBJ1-1; a weak D match, TRBD1 (5 bases). CDR1 is SGHDN and CDR2 is FVKESK in the germline V gene. The length of the CDR3 is 19 residues. V shed 1 base and J shed 5 bases, with 26 bases lying between them. The CDR3 loop is CASSQALKERVPGGTEAFF. The CDR3 DNA reads as TGTGCCAGCAGCCAAGCTCTTAAGGAGAGGGTTCCGGGGGGTACTGAAGCTTTCTTT.